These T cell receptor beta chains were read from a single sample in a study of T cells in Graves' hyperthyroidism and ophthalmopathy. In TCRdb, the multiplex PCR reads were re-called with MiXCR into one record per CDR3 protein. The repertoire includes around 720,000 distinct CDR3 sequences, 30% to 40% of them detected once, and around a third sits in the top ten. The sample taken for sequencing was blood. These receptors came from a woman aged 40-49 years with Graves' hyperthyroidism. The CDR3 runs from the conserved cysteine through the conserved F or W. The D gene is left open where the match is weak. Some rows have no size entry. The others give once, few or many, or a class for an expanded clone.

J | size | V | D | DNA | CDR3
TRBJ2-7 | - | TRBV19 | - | TGTGCCAGCCTTAGCTCCTACGAGCAGTACTTC | CASLSSYEQYF
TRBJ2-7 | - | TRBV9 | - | TGTGCCAGCAGCGTAGATCTGGGGAACGAGCAGTACTTC | CASSVDLGNEQYF
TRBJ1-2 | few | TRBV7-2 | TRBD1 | TGTGCCAGCTCACCCGGACAGGGGAATGATGGCTACACCTTC | CASSPGQGNDGYTF
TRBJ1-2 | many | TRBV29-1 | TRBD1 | TGCAGCGTTGAAGACGAACAGGGGACGGCCGGTGGCTACACCTTC | CSVEDEQGTAGGYTF
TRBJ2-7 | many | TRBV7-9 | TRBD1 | TGTGCCAGCAGCCCCCGGGACAGGGCTTCCGAGCAGTACTTC | CASSPRDRASEQYF
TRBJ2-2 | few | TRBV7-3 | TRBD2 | TGTGCCAGCGAGGCCAGCGGGGTTAACACCGGGGAGCTGTTTTTT | CASEASGVNTGELFF
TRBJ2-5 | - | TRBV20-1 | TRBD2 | TGCAGTGCCCTAGCGGGGGGACTTTCGAAGACCCAGTACTTC | CSALAGGLSKTQYF
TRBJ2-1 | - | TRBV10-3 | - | TGTGCCATCAGGGGTGACAGATATGACTCCTACAATGAGCAGTTCTTC | CAIRGDRYDSYNEQFF
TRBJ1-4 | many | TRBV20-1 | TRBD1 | TGCAGTGCTAGACCCCGGGACAGGACGGAAAAACTGTTTTTT | CSARPRDRTEKLFF
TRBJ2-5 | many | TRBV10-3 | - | TGTGCCATCAGGACCGACAGGGAGGCAGAGACCCAGTACTTC | CAIRTDREAETQYF
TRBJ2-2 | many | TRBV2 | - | TGTGCCAGCAGTGATCGCCAGGGTAAAACCGGGGAGCTGTTTTTT | CASSDRQGKTGELFF
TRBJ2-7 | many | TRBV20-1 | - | TGCAGTGCTAGAGATTTAACAGGGAGCCACGAGCAGTACTTC | CSARDLTGSHEQYF
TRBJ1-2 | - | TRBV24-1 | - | TGTGCCACCAGTGATCCTGGCAGACACTATGGCTACACCTTC | CATSDPGRHYGYTF
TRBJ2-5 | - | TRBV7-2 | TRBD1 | TGTGCCAGCGGCAGACAGGGGGGACAAAGAGAGACCCAGTACTTC | CASGRQGGQRETQYF
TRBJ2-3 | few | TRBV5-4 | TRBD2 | TGTGCCAGCAGCCAGGCGCGGGACTACACAGATACGCAGTATTTT | CASSQARDYTDTQYF
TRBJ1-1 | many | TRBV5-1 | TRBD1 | TGCGCCAGCAGGGAGGGGGCGGACACTGAAGCTTTCTTT | CASREGADTEAFF
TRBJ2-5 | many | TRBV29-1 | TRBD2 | TGCAGCGTTGGCCCGGGACTAGCGCTTCAAGAGACCCAGTACTTC | CSVGPGLALQETQYF
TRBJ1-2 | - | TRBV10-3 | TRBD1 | TGTGCCACCCAGTTTCCACGGGGACAGGGTTATGGCTACACCTTC | CATQFPRGQGYGYTF
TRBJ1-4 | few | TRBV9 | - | TGTGCCAGCAGCGTCTCCCCCGCCGCTAATGAAAAACTGTTTTTT | CASSVSPAANEKLFF
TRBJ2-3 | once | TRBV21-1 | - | TGTGCCAGCAGCAAAGCGGGAGGAGGGACAGATACGCAGTATTTT | CASSKAGGGTDTQYF
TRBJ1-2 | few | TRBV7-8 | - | TGTGCCAGCAGCCAAGAATACGGCTATGGCTACACCTTC | CASSQEYGYGYTF
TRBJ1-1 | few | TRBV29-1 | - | TGCAGCGTTGAAGGTCCTCGGGTCACTGAAGCTTTCTTT | CSVEGPRVTEAFF